This TCR beta chain stems from a study of cytomegalovirus exposure and HLA in healthy donors. Overall study context: Within an early data release were 80 million to 90 million unique TCRs drawn from HLA-typed donors.

Comment on this clone: Its antigen remains unknown.

The V end was cut by 8 bases, the J end by 0 bases, with 11 bases between. The CDR3 totals 13 residues. The V gene's germline CDR1 is KGHSH and CDR2 LQKENI. Primers included in the PCR were 60 Vbeta and 13 Jbeta primers. Using immunoSEQ multiplex PCR, the repertoire was profiled, and TCRdb retains in-frame clones only, with some absent. Among 90,000 to 140,000 clones, about 69% were seen once, and the ten largest hold roughly 1.3%. Study-wide results and limits: Listed as cytomegalovirus-associated were about 160 TCR beta chains.

This TCR was sampled from a man aged 40-49 years in good health and CMV-seronegative. The sample taken for sequencing was PBMCs. The chain is built from TRBV18 and TRBJ2-7; maybe TRBD1 (6 bases). This CDR3 reads CASRPDSSYEQYF. CDR3 DNA: TGTGCCAGCCGACCGGACAGCTCCTACGAGCAGTACTTC.